These 22 T cell receptor beta chains came from one sample sequenced in a study of blood T cell repertoires in COVID-19 (TCRdb year 2020). To prepare the library, the immunoSEQ multiplex PCR assay was applied. Drawn from immuneACCESS, this table holds only the in-frame rearrangements with V and J called that TCRdb kept. Clones are partly lost; checked studies trace under half to an unresolved V gene and leave the rest unexplained. This sample comprises under 130,000 clones, 81% of them detected only once. Approximately 10% of the sample belongs to the ten largest clones. Material: peripheral blood. The source is a woman in her 70s with acute or convalescent COVID-19.

CDR3 bases: TGTGCCTGGAGTCTAGCGGGAACCTACGAGCAGTACTTC. This translates into CAWSLAGTYEQYF. V is TRBV30 and J is TRBJ2-7; 9 bases agree with TRBD2. Germline V lookup: CDR1 GTSNPN, CDR2 SVGIG (reference sequence). This CDR3 has 13 residues. V gave up 2 bases and J gave up 2 bases; unmatched junction bases: 1.

V is TRBV28 and J is TRBJ2-7; D perhaps matches TRBD1 (6 bases). Germline V gives CDR1 MDHEN, CDR2 SYDVKM. This CDR3 contains 16 residues. V lost 7 bases, J lost 3 bases, and 22 bases lay in between. DNA of the CDR3: TGTGCCAGCACCCCGGGGTGGGGGACACCCTTCTACGAGCAGTACTTC. Its protein product is CASTPGWGTPFYEQYF.

The chain carries TRBV3-1 (or the pseudogene TRBV3-2) and TRBJ1-2, with 8 bases lining up with TRBD1. The CDR3 is made up of 13 amino acids. V dropped 4 bases and J dropped 4; count of bases not matched to a gene: 2. From germline, CDR1 is LGHDT and CDR2 YNNKEL (reference sequence). CDR3 in amino acids: CASSPTGVYGYTF. The CDR3 DNA reads TGTGCCAGCAGCCCGACAGGGGTCTATGGCTACACCTTC.

This clone has more than one count but fewer than ten. The genes are TRBV4-1 and TRBJ2-7; 11 bases are a match to TRBD2. The length of the CDR3 is 16 residues. V shed 6 bases, J shed 4 bases, and the junction held 11 bases outside the gene matches. The germline V gene encodes CDR1 MGHRA and CDR2 YSYEKL. The CDR3 DNA reads TGCGCCAGCAGTCTGGCCACTAGCGGGGGAACTTACGAGCAGTACTTC. This gives the protein CASSLATSGGTYEQYF.

The chain carries TRBV6-5 and TRBJ2-3; D might be TRBD1 (6 bases). CDR3 length: 15 residues. Between the trimmed V and J ends, which lost 6 bases and 4 bases, there was a span of 17 bases. Germline CDR1 and CDR2: MNHEY and SVGAGI. The chain's CDR3 is CASSRQVGASDTQYF. In nucleotides, the CDR3 is TGTGCCAGCAGCAGGCAGGTGGGGGCTTCAGATACGCAGTATTTT.

Only a few counts were recorded for this clone. The CDR3 DNA is TGTGCCTGGAGTTGGGGGCGCGGGAATGAAAAACTGTTTTTT. It yields the protein CAWSWGRGNEKLFF. The chain carries TRBV30 and TRBJ1-4; possible D gene TRBD1, 6 bases. The CDR3 covers 14 residues. V lost 2 bases and J 5 bases, leaving 12 bases between the germline ends. Germline V gene lookup returns CDR1 GTSNPN and CDR2 SVGIG (reference sequence).

The chain employs TRBV10-3 and TRBJ2-5; D gene unclear. This CDR3 region has 15 residues. Per the germline V gene, CDR1 is ENHRY and CDR2 is SYGVKD. V was cut by 5 bases and J by 5 bases, with 18 bases left in between. The CDR3 spells CAISTTRPNGETQYF. The CDR3 DNA reads as TGTGCCATCAGTACTACTCGACCTAACGGGGAGACCCAGTACTTC.

The genes are TRBV12-3 or TRBV12-4 and TRBJ2-7; a weak D match, TRBD2 (6 bases). The CDR3 is 13 amino acids. The germline V and J ends were trimmed by 5 bases and 13 bases, with 21 bases remaining between them. The CDR3 coding sequence is TGTGCCAGCAGTGTGGTCGGACGGGAGCCTTCCTACTTC. It is translated as CASSVVGREPSYF.

The chain carries TRBV19 and TRBJ2-1; 10 bases are a match to TRBD2. Looked up from germline, CDR1 is LNHDA and CDR2 is SQIVND (reference sequence). The CDR3 has 14 amino acids. V shed 6 bases and J 2 bases; nucleotides not matched to a gene: 1. The CDR3 spells CASRSGGAYNEQFF. CDR3 nucleotides: TGTGCCAGTAGGAGCGGGGGGGCCTACAATGAGCAGTTCTTC.

The chain links TRBV7-8 to TRBJ1-1; 7 bases fit TRBD1. The ends lost 5 bases at V and 4 bases at J; junction bases unmatched: 10. CDR3 length: 15 residues. Germline V CDR1 and CDR2: SGHVS, FQNEAQ. CDR3 DNA sequence: TGTGCCAGCAGCACCCACAGGGGAGGTTCCACTGAAGCTTTCTTT. The encoded protein is CASSTHRGGSTEAFF.

This clone has a count of ten or more. The rearrangement uses TRBV3-1 (or the pseudogene TRBV3-2) and TRBJ1-1; D unclear. The V and J ends lost 1 base and 5 bases respectively, with 14 bases between them. Germline values: CDR1 LGHDT, CDR2 YNNKEL (reference sequence). This CDR3 contains 15 residues. CDR3 bases: TGTGCCAGCAGCCAAGCGGGTTGGGGAGAAACTGAAGCTTTCTTT. Amino acid sequence: CASSQAGWGETEAFF.

This clone was observed a single time. The chain couples TRBV20-1 to TRBJ2-1, with 10 bases fitting TRBD2. Germline CDR1 is DFQATT and CDR2 is SNEGSKA (reference sequence). J gave up 10 bases and V 3 bases, and 12 bases lay outside the gene matches. The length of the CDR3 is 15 residues. CDR3 region: CSASPWTSGRDEQFF. As DNA, the CDR3 is TGCAGTGCTAGTCCCTGGACTAGCGGCCGCGACGAGCAGTTCTTC.

V is TRBV5-1 and J is TRBJ1-6; the D gene is possibly TRBD1 (6 bases). The CDR3 extends over 15 amino acids. Trimming pared 0 bases from V and 9 bases from J, leaving 13 bases between. In germline, CDR1 is SGHRS, CDR2 YFSETQ. CDR3 sequence (DNA): TGCGCCAGCAGCTTGGGTGGGGGCGAAGGTTCACCCCTCCACTTT. It specifies CASSLGGGEGSPLHF.

This clone was found many times. The chain recombines TRBV3-1 (or the pseudogene TRBV3-2) with TRBJ1-5; 10 bases are shared with TRBD1. J gave up 3 bases and V 0 bases, and 5 bases lay outside the gene matches. The CDR3 loop spans 17 amino acids. Germline values: CDR1 LGHDT, CDR2 YNNKEL (reference sequence). The CDR3 is CASSQDLGTGANQPQHF. For the CDR3, the DNA is TGTGCCAGCAGCCAAGATTTAGGGACAGGGGCCAATCAGCCCCAGCATTTT.

This chain's CDR3 is CASSKLLAGGRETQYF. CDR3 in DNA: TGTGCCAGCAGCAAGCTCTTGGCGGGGGGGCGTGAGACCCAGTACTTC. The V call is TRBV11-2, the J call TRBJ2-5, with TRBD2 matching over 9 bases. From germline, CDR1 is SGHAT and CDR2 FQNNGV. The CDR3 is made up of 16 amino acids. V shed 5 bases and J 5 bases; nucleotides not matched to a gene: 12.

This rearrangement joins TRBV30 to TRBJ1-1; TRBD1 agrees at 8 bases. Germline V gives CDR1 GTSNPN, CDR2 SVGIG (reference sequence). V shed 3 bases, J shed 2 bases, and the junction held 8 bases outside the gene matches. The CDR3 runs 15 residues. This chain's CDR3 is CAWSSGTGVNTEAFF. CDR3 in DNA: TGTGCCTGGAGCTCCGGGACAGGAGTTAACACTGAAGCTTTCTTT.

This clone was recorded only once. V and J are TRBV10-1 and TRBJ1-1, with TRBD1 as a possible D gene (5 bases). V shed 3 bases and J shed 3 bases, with 8 bases lying between them. This CDR3 has 13 amino acids. Germline V gene lookup returns CDR1 WNHNN and CDR2 SYGVQD (reference sequence). CDR3 DNA sequence: TGCGCCAGCAGTGAAGGGGCGGACACTGAAGCTTTCTTT. Protein: CASSEGADTEAFF.

CDR3 sequence reads: CASSSNYEQYF. DNA for the CDR3: TGTGCCAGCAGTTCCAACTACGAGCAGTACTTC. The rearrangement links TRBV6-5 to TRBJ2-7; D unclear. The length of the CDR3 is 11 residues. Trimming cost V 4 bases and J 3 bases, with 4 bases left between them. Germline V gene sequence: CDR1 MNHEY, CDR2 SVGAGI.

This chain connects TRBV5-1 to TRBJ2-7, with D perhaps matching TRBD1 (6 bases). Trimming shortened V by 0 bases and J by 0 bases, and 10 bases separated the two germline ends. Germline-derived CDR1 and CDR2 are SGHRS and YFSETQ. The CDR3 length is 15 residues. CDR3 sequence reads: CASSLEGGVSYEQYF. The CDR3 region has the DNA TGCGCCAGCAGCTTGGAAGGGGGAGTCTCCTACGAGCAGTACTTC.

The CDR3 DNA reads as TGCGCCAGCAGCCAAGCCCCGGCTGAACAGGGCTACGAGCAGTACTTC. Protein: CASSQAPAEQGYEQYF. The chain has TRBV4-3 and TRBJ2-7; tentatively, D is TRBD1 (6 bases). This CDR3 is built from 16 residues. Germline CDR1 reads LGHNA; CDR2 reads YSLEER. V was cut by 1 base and J by 3 bases, with 16 bases left in between.

The genes are TRBV9 and TRBJ2-2; TRBD2 aligns across 8 bases. Germline V gene sequence: CDR1 SGDLS, CDR2 YYNGEE. There are 15 residues in the CDR3. V trimming: 3 bases; J trimming: 4 bases; junction bases outside the gene matches: 5. CDR3 DNA: TGTGCCAGCAGCGACGGGACTAGTACCACCGGGGAGCTGTTTTTT. It specifies CASSDGTSTTGELFF.

This chain connects TRBV28 to TRBJ1-3, with TRBD1 identical over 7 bases. The CDR3 has 16 amino acids. J lost 2 bases, V lost 1 base, and 5 bases had no gene match. Germline CDR1 is MDHEN and CDR2 is SYDVKM. This CDR3 is CASSLYPGQAGNTIYF. The CDR3 DNA reads as TGTGCCAGCAGTTTATATCCCGGACAGGCTGGAAACACCATATATTTT.